This is a list of T cell receptor beta chains from one sample in a study of graft-versus-host responses after intestinal transplantation. These receptors lack a known antigen. TCRdb's copy holds only in-frame clones and misses some; the assay was immunoSEQ multiplex PCR. The repertoire consists of about 100,000 clones, with 75% to 95% occurring once and the leading ten covering approximately 6%. This material consisted of unstimulated CD8+ T cells sorted from spleen or lymph node cells, taken before intestinal transplant. These receptors originate from a human donor who received an intestinal transplant. The CDR3 runs from the conserved cysteine through the conserved F or W. Fields, in order: clone size, J gene, D gene, V gene, CDR3 DNA, CDR3 protein. A D gene is named only where the DNA matches it firmly. Only part of the rows carry a size: once, few, many, or a class if the clone is expanded.

clone_size: once
j_call: TRBJ1-1
d_call: NA
v_call: TRBV19
cdr3_nt: TGTGCCAGTAGTTGGGCGTTAGCCACTGAAGCTTTCTTT
cdr3_aa: CASSWALATEAFF

clone_size: NA
j_call: TRBJ2-7
d_call: NA
v_call: TRBV5-5
cdr3_nt: TGTGCCAGCAGCTTGGAGGACGCCTCCTACGAGCAGTACTTC
cdr3_aa: CASSLEDASYEQYF

clone_size: few
j_call: TRBJ2-7
d_call: NA
v_call: TRBV2
cdr3_nt: TGTGCCAGCAGTGAAGCGCTTTGGGACGACTCCTACGAGCAGTACTTC
cdr3_aa: CASSEALWDDSYEQYF

clone_size: NA
j_call: TRBJ2-1
d_call: NA
v_call: TRBV7-3
cdr3_nt: TGTGCCAGCAGCCCATCCTCAGACAGAAATGAGCAGTTCTTC
cdr3_aa: CASSPSSDRNEQFF

clone_size: once
j_call: TRBJ1-5
d_call: TRBD1
v_call: TRBV4-1
cdr3_nt: TGCGCCAGCAGCCTGACAGGGGCGGATCAGCCCCAGCATTTT
cdr3_aa: CASSLTGADQPQHF

clone_size: NA
j_call: TRBJ1-4
d_call: NA
v_call: TRBV27
cdr3_nt: TGTGCCAGCGGACCGCAAGACGGGGCAACTAATGAAAAACTGTTTTTT
cdr3_aa: CASGPQDGATNEKLFF

clone_size: NA
j_call: TRBJ1-6
d_call: NA
v_call: TRBV30
cdr3_nt: TGTGCCTGGAGCGACGGGAATTCACCCCTCCACTTT
cdr3_aa: CAWSDGNSPLHF

clone_size: NA
j_call: TRBJ1-1
d_call: TRBD1
v_call: TRBV4-1
cdr3_nt: TGCGCCAGCAGCCAACCGACAGGGTTGAACACTGAAGCTTTCTTT
cdr3_aa: CASSQPTGLNTEAFF

clone_size: NA
j_call: TRBJ2-7
d_call: TRBD1
v_call: TRBV7-9
cdr3_nt: TGTGCCAGCAGCTCCCCCTCTCCGGGACAGGCCTTTTACGAGCAGTACTTC
cdr3_aa: CASSSPSPGQAFYEQYF

clone_size: NA
j_call: TRBJ2-2
d_call: TRBD1
v_call: TRBV9
cdr3_nt: TGTGCCAGCAGCGTGGGGGACAGGGGAAGTGCCGGGGAGCTGTTTTTT
cdr3_aa: CASSVGDRGSAGELFF

clone_size: NA
j_call: TRBJ2-5
d_call: TRBD2
v_call: TRBV28
cdr3_nt: TGTGCCAGCAGGCAGGGAGCGGGAGAGTATGAGACCCAGTACTTC
cdr3_aa: CASRQGAGEYETQYF

clone_size: NA
j_call: TRBJ2-7
d_call: NA
v_call: TRBV6-5
cdr3_nt: TGTGCCAGCAGTTACGGGGGGCGCGAGCAGTACTTC
cdr3_aa: CASSYGGREQYF

clone_size: NA
j_call: TRBJ2-5
d_call: TRBD1
v_call: TRBV11-2
cdr3_nt: TGTGCCAGCAGCCCGAGACAGGGGGGCGCACAAGAGACCCAGTACTTC
cdr3_aa: CASSPRQGGAQETQYF

clone_size: NA
j_call: TRBJ2-7
d_call: NA
v_call: TRBV5-1
cdr3_nt: TGCGCCAGCAGCTTGACAGCTATCGGGGAGCAGTACTTC
cdr3_aa: CASSLTAIGEQYF

clone_size: NA
j_call: TRBJ2-7
d_call: NA
v_call: TRBV4-2
cdr3_nt: TGTGCCAGCAGCCAAGGAGGAACCTACGAGCAGTACTTC
cdr3_aa: CASSQGGTYEQYF

clone_size: NA
j_call: TRBJ1-3
d_call: NA
v_call: TRBV7-9
cdr3_nt: TGTGCCAGCAGCTCAAACCTGGGGGGGACTGGAAACACCATATATTTT
cdr3_aa: CASSSNLGGTGNTIYF

clone_size: NA
j_call: TRBJ2-1
d_call: NA
v_call: TRBV6-5
cdr3_nt: TGTGCCAGCAGTTACTCCGGGCATGAGCAGTTCTTC
cdr3_aa: CASSYSGHEQFF

clone_size: NA
j_call: TRBJ1-1
d_call: NA
v_call: TRBV9
cdr3_nt: TGTGCCAGCAGCGTGGAGGGGGTGAACACTGAAGCTTTCTTT
cdr3_aa: CASSVEGVNTEAFF

clone_size: NA
j_call: TRBJ1-2
d_call: TRBD1
v_call: TRBV4-1
cdr3_nt: TGCGCCAGCAGCCAAGATCAGAGACAGGGGATGAGGGACTATGGCTACACCTTC
cdr3_aa: CASSQDQRQGMRDYGYTF

clone_size: NA
j_call: TRBJ2-1
d_call: NA
v_call: TRBV7-9
cdr3_nt: TGTGCCAGCGGGAGTCCGCCCCCGATCAATGAGCAGTTCTTC
cdr3_aa: CASGSPPPINEQFF

clone_size: NA
j_call: TRBJ1-1
d_call: TRBD1
v_call: TRBV5-6
cdr3_nt: TGTGCCAGCAGCCGACCCCAGGGGGCCTCTGAAGCTTTCTTT
cdr3_aa: CASSRPQGASEAFF

clone_size: NA
j_call: TRBJ2-7
d_call: TRBD1
v_call: TRBV4-3
cdr3_nt: TGCGCCAGCAGCCAAGAGGAAGGGACAGTCTACGAGCAGTACTTC
cdr3_aa: CASSQEEGTVYEQYF

clone_size: NA
j_call: TRBJ2-3
d_call: TRBD2
v_call: TRBV9
cdr3_nt: TGTGCCAGCAGCGTAGGGACTAGCAACCACGACACAGATACGCAGTATTTT
cdr3_aa: CASSVGTSNHDTDTQYF

clone_size: NA
j_call: TRBJ2-5
d_call: NA
v_call: TRBV28
cdr3_nt: TGTGCCAGCGGGTTAAGGGGGCAAGAGACCCAGTACTTC
cdr3_aa: CASGLRGQETQYF

clone_size: once
j_call: TRBJ2-3
d_call: NA
v_call: TRBV4-1
cdr3_nt: TGCGCCAGCAGCGACTATATAGATACGCAGTATTTT
cdr3_aa: CASSDYIDTQYF

clone_size: NA
j_call: TRBJ2-7
d_call: NA
v_call: TRBV14
cdr3_nt: TGTGCCAGCAGCCAAAGGGGGGGAGTTCACTCCTACGAGCAGTACTTC
cdr3_aa: CASSQRGGVHSYEQYF

clone_size: NA
j_call: TRBJ2-1
d_call: NA
v_call: TRBV4-2
cdr3_nt: TGTGCCAGCAGCCAAGTGGATTTTAGCTCCTACAATGAGCAGTTCTTC
cdr3_aa: CASSQVDFSSYNEQFF

clone_size: once
j_call: TRBJ2-7
d_call: NA
v_call: TRBV6-5
cdr3_nt: TGTGCCAGCAGTACAGGGATTCTCTACGAGCAGTACTTC
cdr3_aa: CASSTGILYEQYF

clone_size: NA
j_call: TRBJ2-7
d_call: TRBD1
v_call: TRBV11-2
cdr3_nt: TGTGCCAGCAGCGCCCGGGACAGATTATCCTACGAGCAGTACTTC
cdr3_aa: CASSARDRLSYEQYF

clone_size: NA
j_call: TRBJ2-7
d_call: TRBD1
v_call: TRBV27
cdr3_nt: TGTGCCAGCAGTTCCCAGCTCCCGGGACAGGTAAACTACGAGCAGTACTTC
cdr3_aa: CASSSQLPGQVNYEQYF

clone_size: NA
j_call: TRBJ2-3
d_call: NA
v_call: TRBV19
cdr3_nt: TGTGCCAGTAGTATGGCGGGACAGAGCACAGATACGCAGTATTTT
cdr3_aa: CASSMAGQSTDTQYF

clone_size: NA
j_call: TRBJ1-1
d_call: NA
v_call: TRBV13
cdr3_nt: TGTGCCAGCAGCAACCCTCCTAACACTGAAGCTTTCTTT
cdr3_aa: CASSNPPNTEAFF

clone_size: NA
j_call: TRBJ2-7
d_call: NA
v_call: TRBV5-4
cdr3_nt: TGTGCCAGCAGCGCGAGCTGGGGTCCCTACGAGCAGTACTTC
cdr3_aa: CASSASWGPYEQYF

clone_size: once
j_call: TRBJ2-7
d_call: NA
v_call: TRBV29-1
cdr3_nt: TGCAGCGTTGAAGATGGAGCACAGGGTGACTACGAGCAGTACTTC
cdr3_aa: CSVEDGAQGDYEQYF

clone_size: NA
j_call: TRBJ2-7
d_call: TRBD1
v_call: TRBV29-1
cdr3_nt: TGCAGCGTTGAAGTGGGGGACAGCACCTACGAGCAGTACTTC
cdr3_aa: CSVEVGDSTYEQYF

clone_size: NA
j_call: TRBJ1-6
d_call: NA
v_call: TRBV6-1
cdr3_nt: TGTGCCAGCAGTCCTGAAATTACAGGGTACTCACCCCTCCACTTT
cdr3_aa: CASSPEITGYSPLHF

clone_size: NA
j_call: TRBJ2-1
d_call: TRBD2
v_call: TRBV5-1
cdr3_nt: TGCGCCAGCAGCTTGGTTATATGGCCCATTAAAATAGCGGGAGCCCCCTACAATGAGCAGTTCTTC
cdr3_aa: CASSLVIWPIKIAGAPYNEQFF

clone_size: once
j_call: TRBJ2-7
d_call: NA
v_call: TRBV11-2
cdr3_nt: TGTGCCAGCAGCTTAGGGGGCAGGGCCTACGAGCAGTACTTC
cdr3_aa: CASSLGGRAYEQYF

clone_size: NA
j_call: TRBJ1-2
d_call: TRBD1
v_call: TRBV11-3
cdr3_nt: TGTGCCAGCAGCTTAGGCGCAGGGGGCTCTGGCTACACCTTC
cdr3_aa: CASSLGAGGSGYTF

clone_size: NA
j_call: TRBJ1-2
d_call: NA
v_call: TRBV4-1
cdr3_nt: TGCGCCAGCAGCCAAGACCACCCGGTGGGGGCCCTTAAAGGCTACACCTTC
cdr3_aa: CASSQDHPVGALKGYTF

clone_size: NA
j_call: TRBJ2-7
d_call: NA
v_call: TRBV11-2
cdr3_nt: TGTGCCAGCAGCTTCCCGATCAGATACGAGCAGTACTTC
cdr3_aa: CASSFPIRYEQYF

clone_size: NA
j_call: TRBJ1-2
d_call: NA
v_call: TRBV30
cdr3_nt: TGTGCCTGGAGTGTTGTGTTCGTCGAGGGCTACACCTTC
cdr3_aa: CAWSVVFVEGYTF

clone_size: NA
j_call: TRBJ2-7
d_call: NA
v_call: TRBV28
cdr3_nt: TGTGCCAGCAGCCTGGGGGACTACGAGCAGTACTTC
cdr3_aa: CASSLGDYEQYF

clone_size: NA
j_call: TRBJ2-7
d_call: TRBD2
v_call: TRBV10-1
cdr3_nt: TGCGCCAGCAGTGAGTCGACTCGACCCTCTAGCGGGAGGTACGAGCAGTACTTC
cdr3_aa: CASSESTRPSSGRYEQYF

clone_size: NA
j_call: TRBJ1-6
d_call: NA
v_call: TRBV2
cdr3_nt: TGTGCCAGCATGGGAGGCTCACCCCTCCACTTT
cdr3_aa: CASMGGSPLHF

clone_size: NA
j_call: TRBJ2-7
d_call: NA
v_call: TRBV10-3
cdr3_nt: TGTGCCATCCACTCCCACGACAGTCCGTACGAGCAGTACTTC
cdr3_aa: CAIHSHDSPYEQYF

clone_size: NA
j_call: TRBJ1-6
d_call: NA
v_call: TRBV7-6
cdr3_nt: TGTGCCAGCAGCTTACACGACACCTTCCCGTTCCTGAGCTCCTATAATTCACCCCTCCACTTT
cdr3_aa: CASSLHDTFPFLSSYNSPLHF

clone_size: NA
j_call: TRBJ2-5
d_call: NA
v_call: TRBV27
cdr3_nt: TGTGCCAGCAGTCCAATCGGGACATTTCAAGAGACCCAGTACTTC
cdr3_aa: CASSPIGTFQETQYF

clone_size: NA
j_call: TRBJ2-2
d_call: NA
v_call: TRBV4-1
cdr3_nt: TGCGCCAGCAGCGGTGTGGTTCGGAGCACCGGGGAGCTGTTTTTT
cdr3_aa: CASSGVVRSTGELFF

clone_size: NA
j_call: TRBJ2-7
d_call: NA
v_call: TRBV9
cdr3_nt: TGTGCCAGCAGCGGACAGACGACCTACGAGCAGTACTTC
cdr3_aa: CASSGQTTYEQYF

clone_size: NA
j_call: TRBJ2-5
d_call: TRBD2
v_call: TRBV10-1
cdr3_nt: TGCGCCAGCAGTGACTCTACTAGCGGGGGTCTTGAGACCCAGTACTTC
cdr3_aa: CASSDSTSGGLETQYF

clone_size: NA
j_call: TRBJ1-1
d_call: NA
v_call: TRBV19
cdr3_nt: TGTGCCAGTAGTATATCAGGGGCCATGAACACTGAAGCTTTCTTT
cdr3_aa: CASSISGAMNTEAFF

clone_size: NA
j_call: TRBJ2-1
d_call: NA
v_call: TRBV29-1
cdr3_nt: TGCAGCGTTGAACGGTTCGACAATGAGCAGTTCTTC
cdr3_aa: CSVERFDNEQFF

clone_size: once
j_call: TRBJ2-5
d_call: NA
v_call: TRBV7-9
cdr3_nt: TGTGCCAGCAGCTTATTCGCAGAGCAAGAGACCCAGTACTTC
cdr3_aa: CASSLFAEQETQYF

clone_size: NA
j_call: TRBJ2-7
d_call: TRBD2
v_call: TRBV4-1
cdr3_nt: TGCGCCAGCAGCCAAGAGGCACTAGCGGCCCCCTCCTACGAGCAGTACTTC
cdr3_aa: CASSQEALAAPSYEQYF